This T cell receptor beta chain was documented in a study of cytomegalovirus exposure and HLA in healthy donors. Germline CDR1 SGHDN, CDR2 FVKESK. V dropped 2 bases and J dropped 1 base, with 11 bases sitting between them. The CDR3 covers 15 residues. General study results and limits: In a later analysis, a missense DCLRE1C variant was linked to TCR beta V- and J-gene trimming.

Both 60 Vbeta primers and 13 Jbeta primers went into the PCR. Profiled with immunoSEQ multiplex PCR; TCRdb holds only in-frame clones, not every one. The table includes 160,000 or so clones, about 80% detected once. A word on this clone: The antigen is not known.

The specimen was PBMCs. This receptor was identified in a man aged 35-49 years in good health and CMV-seronegative. V and J are TRBV14 and TRBJ1-1; tentatively, D is TRBD1 (5 bases). The CDR3, as DNA: TGTGCCAGCAGCCAATGGGGGGGATCGAACACTGAAGCTTTCTTT. Translating gives CASSQWGGSNTEAFF.